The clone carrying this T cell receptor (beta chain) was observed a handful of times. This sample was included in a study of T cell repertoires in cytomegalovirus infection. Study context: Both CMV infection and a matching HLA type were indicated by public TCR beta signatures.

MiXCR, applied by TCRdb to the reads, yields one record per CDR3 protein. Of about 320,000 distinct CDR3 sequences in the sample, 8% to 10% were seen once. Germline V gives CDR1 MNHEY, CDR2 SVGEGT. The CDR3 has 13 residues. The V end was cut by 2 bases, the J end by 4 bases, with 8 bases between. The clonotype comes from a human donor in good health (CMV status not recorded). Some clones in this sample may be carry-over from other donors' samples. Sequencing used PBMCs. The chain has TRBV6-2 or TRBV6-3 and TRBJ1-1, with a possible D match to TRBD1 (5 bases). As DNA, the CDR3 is TGTGCCAGCAGTTACACAGGAATCACTGAAGCTTTCTTT. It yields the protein CASSYTGITEAFF.